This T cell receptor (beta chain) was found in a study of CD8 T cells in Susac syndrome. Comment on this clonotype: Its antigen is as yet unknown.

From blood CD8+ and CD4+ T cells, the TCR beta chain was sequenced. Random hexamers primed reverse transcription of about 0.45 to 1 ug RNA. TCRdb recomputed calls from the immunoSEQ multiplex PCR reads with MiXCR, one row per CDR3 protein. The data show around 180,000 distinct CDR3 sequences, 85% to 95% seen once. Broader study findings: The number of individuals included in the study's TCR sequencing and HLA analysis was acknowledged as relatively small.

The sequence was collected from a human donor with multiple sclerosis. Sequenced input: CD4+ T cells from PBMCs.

The CDR3 coding sequence is TGTGCCAGCAGTTCCCCCGGCGGAGGGGGTAGGGAGCAGTACTTC. It is translated as CASSSPGGGGREQYF. The rearrangement uses TRBV12-3 or TRBV12-4 and TRBJ2-7, with D perhaps TRBD1 or TRBD2 (6 bases each). V was clipped by 4 bases and J by 7 bases, with 20 bases between them. There are 15 residues in the CDR3.